This TCR beta chain appears in the sequencing data of a study of Ad26.COV2.S vaccination and SARS-CoV-2 variants (dated by TCRdb to the early 2020s). About the full investigation: Donors in the vaccine arm were drawn from COV1001, a multicentre, randomized, double-blind, placebo-controlled phase I-IIa trial testing Ad26.COV2.S in healthy adults. Ad26.COV2.S was administered intramuscularly at 5 x 10^10 or 1 x 10^11 viral particles, either as a single shot or as two shots given 56 days apart. Sequencing of the TCRbeta repertoire served to evaluate the specificity and breadth of SARS-CoV-2-reactive T cell receptors following Ad26.COV2.S vaccination. The TCR-sequenced set comprised around 30 samples: around 20 Ad26.COV2.S vaccine recipients, 5 placebo recipients and 8 SARS-CoV-2 convalescent individuals. Participants in the trial were split at random into five groups of five each, receiving low-dose or high-dose Ad26.COV2.S once or twice, or else placebo on both occasions. Investigators remained blinded to trial group allocation during experiments and outcome assessment. What the work shows at the level of the full study, not this receptor alone: Non-spike TCR breadth was comparable between vaccine and placebo recipients, consistent with the vaccine containing only spike. Higher spike-specific TCR breadth was observed in Ad26.COV2.S recipients than in placebo recipients (P = 0.0014). Comparing responses between vaccine doses or regimens was not something the study was powered to do. It was noted by the authors that total T cell responses may have been underestimated by the TCR breadth and depth analyses. Substantial breadth of spike-specific CD8+ and CD4+ T cell responses was reported after vaccination.

With respect to this clone: Its antigen is not yet known. Base qualities are not recorded, but no much larger clone differs from it by a single base.

This specimen's treatment or condition label, interpreted: some 20 received Ad26.COV2.S at low or high dose, single or two shots; about 5 received placebo; per-sample allocation not given. Repertoires of vaccine and placebo recipients were sequenced from samples taken on day 63 after the first injection. Cohort 1b enrolled about two dozen adults aged 18-55 years at a single site in Boston, USA, between 29 July and 7 August 2020. Ad26.COV2.S consisted of a replication-incompetent adenovirus type 26 vector by which a prefusion-stabilized SARS-CoV-2 spike protein from the original Wuhan strain was expressed. The immunoSEQ Assay was the method used to sequence TCRbeta CDR3 regions. After extraction, genomic DNA underwent amplification by bias-controlled multiplex PCR, followed by high-throughput sequencing. In the paper's pipeline: To quantify the absolute abundance of each unique TCRbeta CDR3 region, sequences were collapsed and filtered. T cell fraction was estimated by normalizing TCRbeta template counts to usable DNA, which was measured by amplifying reference genes present in all nucleated cells. Repertoire TCRs were annotated as SARS-CoV-2-specific by exact matching of V gene, CDR3 amino acid sequence and J gene to a known reactive TCR set. MIRA supplied the reference SARS-CoV-2 TCR set, which was filtered for enrichment in COVID-19-positive ImmuneCODE repertoires so that public or cross-reactive TCRs were removed. Drawing on the MIRA antigens, annotated TCRs were analysed further at the level of specific ORF or position within ORF. Breadth was defined as the number of annotated unique rearrangements divided by the total number of unique productive rearrangements, and depth was defined as the summed frequency of the annotated unique rearrangements. TCR breadth was compared between groups using two-sided Wilcoxon rank-sum tests. This is the immuneACCESS table as TCRdb keeps it, with only in-frame sequences that have V and J called. A part of the clones is gone; compared with another copy, unresolved V genes explain less than half, and the rest is unexplained. D and trimming were read from the DNA, whereas the V and J calls and clone size are those reported in that table. The sample contains roughly 390,000 clones, roughly nine tenths of them found a single time. Approximately 3.7% of the sample rests with the top ten.

The sequence was obtained from a person between 18 and 60 years old who received the Ad26.COV2.S COVID-19 vaccine or a placebo. Sequenced here: peripheral blood, sampled in a trial of Ad26.COV2.S vaccine versus placebo.

The nucleotide sequence reads TGTGCCAGCAGCTCAACAGGGCCCACTAATGAAAAACTGTTTTTT. It is translated as CASSSTGPTNEKLFF. The chain was built from TRBV5-4 and TRBJ1-4, and perhaps TRBD1 as D gene, on 6 matching bases. The cysteine opens and the phenylalanine closes a CDR3 of 15 amino acids. Of all the DNA, just the CDR3 is kept, 45 bases in frame from base 1. The germline V gene (reference sequence) specifies SGHNT as CDR1 and YYREEE as CDR2. V loses 3 bases, J loses 2 bases, and the germline ends lie 11 bases apart.